This T cell receptor (beta chain) came from a study of graft-versus-host responses after intestinal transplantation. In the study overall: All of the recipients had induction that used anti-thymocyte globulin, then tacrolimus and steroids for around three years. Study findings and constraints: Allografts of patients with graft-donor T cell macrochimerism showed high graft-versus-host to host-versus-graft clone ratios. Early post-transplant HvG declines were associated with peak circulating GvH clone levels. GvH clones were found in recipient marrow; some appeared first in ileum or blood.

Between the trimmed V and J ends, which lost 5 bases and 5 bases, there was a span of 12 bases. Germline V lookup: CDR1 SEHNR, CDR2 FQNEAQ (reference sequence). There are 14 residues in the CDR3. Turning to this clone: Its target is unknown.

Profiled with immunoSEQ multiplex PCR; TCRdb holds only in-frame clones, not every one. The sample consists of around 100,000 clones, about 92% of them appearing once. Source: unstimulated CD8+ T cells sorted from spleen or lymph node cells, taken before transplant. The chain employs TRBV7-9 and TRBJ1-4; a weak D match, TRBD1 (5 bases). This clonotype was sampled from a human donor who was the organ donor for an intestinal transplant. The CDR3 region has the DNA TGTGCCAGCAGCCCGGGGACTGGGAATGAAAAACTGTTTTTT. It codes for CASSPGTGNEKLFF. The variable domain in full, with the rest retrieved from reference TRBV7-9 and TRBJ1-4, is DTGVSQNPRHKITKRGQNVTFRCDPISEHNRLYWYRQTLGQGPEFLTYFQNEAQLEKSRLLSDRFSAERPKGSFSTLEIQRTEQGDSAMYLCASSPGTGNEKLFFGSGTQLSVL.